One sample yielded the 20 T cell receptor beta chains listed below, sequenced in a study of cytomegalovirus exposure and HLA in healthy donors. Both 60 Vbeta primers and 13 Jbeta primers went into the PCR. Generated by immunoSEQ multiplex PCR, the TCRdb table keeps only in-frame clones and is missing some. The sample holds roughly 150,000 clones, around 80% seen once. Specimen: PBMCs. Source of these receptors: a boy younger than 10 in good health and CMV-seronegative.

This clone was detected a few times. The chain has TRBV5-4 and TRBJ1-1; D not resolved. The CDR3 is made up of 13 amino acids. Trimming took off 1 base at V and 2 bases at J, with 6 bases between the two ends. CDR1 and CDR2 (germline): SGHNT, YYREEE (reference sequence). CDR3 sequence reads: CASSLFLNTEAFF. The CDR3 DNA sequence: TGTGCCAGCAGCTTGTTCCTCAACACTGAAGCTTTCTTT.

V gene TRBV7-2 combines with J gene TRBJ2-7, with 8 bases fitting TRBD2. The junction had 6 bases not matched to a gene; V was cut back by 4 bases and J by 1 base. In germline, CDR1 is SGHTA, CDR2 FQGNSA. This CDR3 is 15 amino acids long. In DNA, the CDR3 is TGTGCCAGCAGCTCTAGCGGACTAGCATCCTACGAGCAGTACTTC. Translation gives CASSSSGLASYEQYF.

This chain connects TRBV20-1 to TRBJ1-1, with D possibly TRBD1 on 5 matching bases. The ends were cut back, 6 bases at V and 9 bases at J, with 11 bases in the middle. In germline, CDR1 is DFQATT, CDR2 SNEGSKA (reference sequence). The CDR3 has 10 amino acids. The CDR3 loop reads CSATDTQAFF. DNA for the CDR3: TGCAGTGCCACGGACACCCAAGCTTTCTTT.

The V call is TRBV6-1, the J call TRBJ2-5; 7 bases line up with TRBD1. The CDR3 length is 12 residues. The V gene end was trimmed by 8 bases and the J gene end by 4 bases; junction bases not matched to a gene: 4. Per the germline V gene, CDR1 is MNHNS and CDR2 is SASEGT. The CDR3 region is CASQRGPETQYF. Written as DNA, the CDR3 is TGTGCCAGCCAAAGGGGGCCAGAGACCCAGTACTTC.

This clone appeared a single time. The chain employs TRBV19 and TRBJ2-7, with 7 nucleotides matching TRBD1. The CDR3 runs to 14 residues. After removal of 3 bases from V and 9 bases from J, the junction contained 11 bases not matched to a gene. The V gene's germline CDR1 is LNHDA and CDR2 SQIVND (reference sequence). DNA for the CDR3: TGTGCCAGTAGTATCCAGGACAGGACTTCGACGCAGTACTTC. It translates to CASSIQDRTSTQYF.

The chain links TRBV5-5 to TRBJ1-1; possible D gene TRBD1, 5 bases. Trimming removed 3 bases at V and 0 bases at J, with 12 bases between. CDR1 SGHKS and CDR2 YYEKEE come from the germline V gene (reference sequence). The length of the CDR3 is 15 residues. The CDR3 loop reads CASSSRATVNTEAFF. In DNA, the CDR3 is TGTGCCAGCAGCTCTCGTGCGACAGTGAACACTGAAGCTTTCTTT.

V usage is TRBV7-9 and J usage is TRBJ2-1, with 7 bases identical to TRBD2. The CDR3 spans 15 residues. CDR1 and CDR2 (germline): SEHNR, FQNEAQ (reference sequence). V was clipped by 5 bases and J by 4 bases; unmatched bases: 8. Here the CDR3 reads CASSHLAENYNEQFF. For the CDR3, the DNA is TGTGCCAGCAGCCATCTAGCGGAGAATTACAATGAGCAGTTCTTC.

The V call is TRBV11-2, the J call TRBJ2-7, with a possible D match to TRBD2 (7 bases). Per the germline V gene, CDR1 is SGHAT and CDR2 is FQNNGV. The ends were cut back, 2 bases at V and 3 bases at J, with 14 bases in the middle. The CDR3 consists of 15 residues. CDR3 nucleotides: TGTGCCAGCAGCTTAAGTGCAGGGGAGGGCTACGAGCAGTACGTC. Protein: CASSLSAGEGYEQYV.

The V call is TRBV6-1, the J call TRBJ2-1; maybe TRBD2 (7 bases). V lost 5 bases, J lost 7 bases, and 12 bases lay in between. Germline V CDR1 and CDR2: MNHNS, SASEGT. The CDR3 has 13 residues. CDR3 nucleotides: TGTGCCAGCAGTCAAGGGGGGGAGAATGAGCAGTTCTTC. Its protein product is CASSQGGENEQFF.

This clone was detected once. In nucleotides, the CDR3 is TGTGCCAGCAGTTCGGACAAGAACACTGAAGCTTTCTTT. Its protein product is CASSSDKNTEAFF. V is TRBV6-5 and J is TRBJ1-1; perhaps TRBD1 as D (5 bases). V lost 4 bases and J lost 1, with 7 bases in between. This CDR3 has 13 amino acids. The germline CDR1 and CDR2 sequences are MNHEY and SVGAGI.

V usage is TRBV19 and J usage is TRBJ1-1; the match to TRBD1 covers 8 bases. Germline V gives CDR1 LNHDA, CDR2 SQIVND (reference sequence). The V segment lost 5 bases and the J segment 5 bases; nucleotides outside the gene matches: 7. The CDR3 loop spans 14 amino acids. The CDR3 nucleotides read TGTGCCAGTAGTTTACTCACAGGGGGGACTGAAGCTTTCTTT. Translated, it gives CASSLLTGGTEAFF.

This clone was counted a single time. CDR3 in amino acids: CAISDPQAGSITEAFF. For the CDR3, the DNA is TGTGCCATCAGTGACCCCCAGGCGGGGTCGATCACTGAAGCTTTCTTT. V is TRBV10-3 and J is TRBJ1-1; D call uncertain. CDR3 length: 16 amino acids. Germline assignment: CDR1 ENHRY and CDR2 SYGVKD. The V gene lost 3 bases and the J gene lost 4 bases, with 18 bases spanning the gap.

This chain links TRBV11-3 with TRBJ2-3; tentative D call: TRBD2 (5 bases). CDR3 size: 13 residues. V was cut by 8 bases and J by 1 base, with 10 bases left in between. Per the germline V gene, CDR1 is SGHNT and CDR2 is YENEEA. This chain's CDR3 is CASADSGTDTQYF. The CDR3 DNA reads TGTGCCAGCGCTGATAGCGGCACAGATACGCAGTATTTT.

This clone has only a few counts. The rearrangement joins TRBV9 to TRBJ2-3; possible D gene TRBD1, 5 bases. This CDR3 contains 14 residues. The V gene's germline CDR1 is SGDLS and CDR2 YYNGEE. Trimming removed 1 base from V and 4 bases from J, with 10 bases in between. The CDR3 protein is CASSVNRLPDTQYF. CDR3 DNA: TGTGCCAGCAGCGTAAACAGGTTGCCAGATACGCAGTATTTT.

This clone occurred once. V usage is TRBV7-2 and J usage is TRBJ1-3, with 8 nucleotides matching TRBD1. Per germline, CDR1 SGHTA and CDR2 FQGNSA. The junction had 8 bases not matched to a gene; V was cut back by 1 base and J by 3 bases. This CDR3 has 17 residues. The CDR3 loop is CASSLVARGRSGNTIYF. The CDR3 DNA reads as TGTGCCAGCAGCTTAGTGGCCAGGGGGCGAAGTGGAAACACCATATATTTT.

The chain is built from TRBV10-3 and TRBJ2-1, with 8 bases aligning to TRBD2. The CDR3 has 16 amino acids. The germline CDR1 and CDR2 sequences are ENHRY and SYGVKD. Trimming removed 2 bases from V and 5 bases from J; junction bases left unmatched: 8. The CDR3 DNA is TGTGCCATCAGTGAGCCGGGACTAGGGGGGGACAATGAGCAGTTCTTC. Its translation is CAISEPGLGGDNEQFF.

The genes are TRBV6-1 and TRBJ2-5, with TRBD2 identical over 9 bases. Unmatched junction bases numbered 7, after V lost 6 bases and J lost 2 bases. This CDR3 has 15 amino acids. Germline V lookup: CDR1 MNHNS, CDR2 SASEGT. The CDR3 nucleotides are TGTGCCAGCAGCGCGATAGCGGGAGAACAAGAGACCCAGTACTTC. It yields the protein CASSAIAGEQETQYF.

Only a few counts were recorded for this clone. This chain joins TRBV19 and TRBJ1-2; no clear D. CDR1 and CDR2 (germline): LNHDA, SQIVND (reference sequence). CDR3 length: 12 residues. V lost 3 bases, J lost 3 bases, and 5 bases lay in between. Written as DNA, the CDR3 is TGTGCCAGTAGTATGAGGGACTATGGCTACACCTTC. Encoded protein: CASSMRDYGYTF.

The chain is built from TRBV30 and TRBJ2-7; 10 positions agree with TRBD1. Germline V CDR1 and CDR2: GTSNPN, SVGIG (reference sequence). The CDR3 is 14 residues long. J was trimmed by 5 bases and V by 5 bases; bases with no gene match: 9. CDR3 sequence reads: CAWGETGGWDEQYV. CDR3 DNA: TGTGCCTGGGGAGAGACAGGGGGCTGGGACGAGCAGTACGTC.

This sequence joins TRBV7-8 and TRBJ1-5; D might be TRBD1 (6 bases). In germline, CDR1 is SGHVS, CDR2 FQNEAQ. V was trimmed by 0 bases and J by 6 bases, leaving 12 bases between them. This CDR3 spans 15 amino acids. Written as DNA, the CDR3 is TGTGCCAGCAGCTTAGCCCGCGGGGGGCTTCAGCCCCAGCATTTT. The encoded protein is CASSLARGGLQPQHF.